Listed below are T cell receptor beta chains from one sample, sequenced in a study of blood T cell repertoires in COVID-19. The data were produced by immunoSEQ multiplex PCR, yet TCRdb's version contains in-frame clones alone and is incomplete. The sample has 350,000 or so clones; 85% to 90% are singletons. The sample taken for sequencing was PBMCs or T cells enriched from blood (not recorded which). The source of these receptors is a woman aged 25 to 39 who had been exposed to COVID-19. Each CDR3 is given with its conserved first and last residue. A D gene is named only where the DNA matches it firmly. A clone size is listed for some rows: how often the clone was seen (once, few, many), or a class if it is expanded.

. 15 TRBJ2-2 few TRBV10-3 CAINPGLTNTGELFF TGTGCCATCAACCCGGGACTCACGAACACCGGGGAGCTGTTTTTT
. 16 TRBJ2-7 . TRBV7-9 CASSSDQGLVSYEQYF TGTGCCAGCAGCTCAGATCAGGGCCTCGTCTCCTACGAGCAGTACTTC
. 16 TRBJ1-3 . TRBV19 CASSLIKQSSGNTIYF TGTGCCAGTAGTCTTATCAAACAGAGCTCTGGAAACACCATATATTTT
. 14 TRBJ2-7 . TRBV5-6 CASSLGTADYEQYF TGTGCCAGCAGCTTGGGGACAGCAGACTACGAGCAGTACTTC
TRBD1 14 TRBJ1-1 . TRBV9 CASTSGQGDTEAFF TGTGCCAGCACCTCAGGACAGGGGGACACTGAAGCTTTCTTT
TRBD2 15 TRBJ2-7 . TRBV5-1 CASSLNSGSIYEQYF TGCGCCAGCAGCTTGAATAGCGGGAGTATTTACGAGCAGTACTTC
TRBD1 17 TRBJ1-2 once TRBV13 CASSLGLNDRVPYGYTF TGTGCCAGCAGCTTAGGCCTTAATGACAGGGTCCCATATGGCTACACCTTC
. 12 TRBJ2-1 . TRBV10-1 CASSDLRNEQFF TGCGCCAGCAGTGATCTACGCAATGAGCAGTTCTTC
. 14 TRBJ2-5 . TRBV9 CASSVGPGEETQYF TGTGCCAGCAGCGTAGGTCCGGGAGAAGAGACCCAGTACTTC
. 12 TRBJ2-5 . TRBV10-2 CASSEGAATQYF TGCGCCAGCAGTGAGGGGGCAGCGACCCAGTACTTC
TRBD1 15 TRBJ2-5 . TRBV28 CASSFGQGVQETQYF TGTGCCAGCAGTTTCGGGCAGGGGGTCCAAGAGACCCAGTACTTC
. 15 TRBJ1-4 . TRBV7-9 CATGLGAATNEKLFF TGTGCCACCGGACTGGGGGCTGCAACTAATGAAAAACTGTTTTTT
TRBD1 19 TRBJ1-1 once TRBV5-8 CASSQNEGQGIILNTEAFF TGTGCCAGCAGCCAAAACGAAGGACAGGGGATTATCTTGAACACTGAAGCTTTCTTT
TRBD2 17 TRBJ2-5 . TRBV5-1 CASSPTSGRLVVKTQYF TGCGCCAGCAGCCCCACTAGCGGGAGGCTTGTGGTAAAGACCCAGTACTTC
. 14 TRBJ2-7 . TRBV30 CAWSAGGQSSEQYF TGTGCCTGGAGTGCGGGTGGACAGTCTTCTGAGCAGTACTTC
TRBD1 16 TRBJ1-1 . TRBV7-2 CASSRGQGQTTAEAFF TGTGCCAGCAGCCGTGGACAGGGACAAACCACCGCTGAAGCTTTCTTT
. 15 TRBJ1-5 . TRBV2 CASSEDSGSNQPQHF TGTGCCAGCAGTGAAGACAGTGGAAGCAATCAGCCCCAGCATTTT
TRBD1 15 TRBJ1-4 . TRBV5-1 CASSSDRATNEKLFF TGCGCCAGCAGCTCCGACAGGGCGACTAATGAAAAACTGTTTTTT
TRBD1 13 TRBJ2-5 . TRBV3-1/TRBV3-2 CASKKQGVGTQYF TGTGCCAGTAAAAAACAGGGGGTCGGGACCCAGTACTTC
TRBD1 15 TRBJ2-6 . TRBV6-5 CASSLGGFGANVLTF TGTGCCAGCAGTCTAGGGGGCTTTGGGGCCAACGTCCTGACTTTC
. 15 TRBJ2-1 . TRBV13 CASSSTGIPHNEQFF TGTGCCAGCAGCTCCACAGGGATTCCCCACAATGAGCAGTTCTTC
. 16 TRBJ1-2 . TRBV13 CASLGRGDGDFYGYTF TGTGCCAGCCTTGGACGGGGTGACGGGGACTTCTATGGCTACACCTTC
. 13 TRBJ1-5 . TRBV2 CASRGSSNQPQHF TGTGCCAGCAGGGGGAGTAGCAATCAGCCCCAGCATTTT
. 14 TRBJ1-3 . TRBV10-2 CASRGGGSGNTIYF TGCGCCAGCAGAGGCGGGGGCTCTGGAAACACCATATATTTT
. 12 TRBJ1-2 once TRBV6-5 CASSSDSYGYTF TGTGCCAGCAGTTCCGACAGCTATGGCTACACCTTC
TRBD2 16 TRBJ2-3 . TRBV6-4 CASSDQRDPSTDTQYF TGTGCCAGCAGTGACCAGCGGGACCCTAGCACAGATACGCAGTATTTT
TRBD2 17 TRBJ2-3 . TRBV7-9 CASSLTSGRAGTDTQYF TGTGCCAGCAGCTTAACTAGCGGGAGAGCTGGCACAGATACGCAGTATTTT
. 13 TRBJ2-2 . TRBV30 CAWSRGNTGELFF TGTGCCTGGAGTAGGGGGAATACCGGGGAGCTGTTTTTT
. 14 TRBJ1-1 . TRBV10-1 CASSDGQWNTEAFF TGCGCCAGCAGTGATGGACAGTGGAACACTGAAGCTTTCTTT
TRBD1 15 TRBJ2-3 . TRBV10-1 CASTAGQGVADTQYF TGCGCCAGCACCGCTGGACAGGGGGTCGCAGATACGCAGTATTTT
. 16 TRBJ1-5 . TRBV19 CASTLDWGGVNQPQHF TGTGCCAGTACCTTGGATTGGGGAGGCGTCAATCAGCCCCAGCATTTT
TRBD1 16 TRBJ2-7 . TRBV28 CASSFSYRGTIYEQYF TGTGCCAGCAGTTTTTCCTACAGGGGGACAATCTACGAGCAGTACTTC
. 14 TRBJ2-1 . TRBV13 CASSLDGESNEQFF TGTGCCAGCAGCTTAGACGGGGAATCCAATGAGCAGTTCTTC
. 19 TRBJ1-4 . TRBV15 CATSREVVRGVATNEKLFF TGTGCCACCAGCAGAGAAGTAGTACGGGGGGTGGCAACTAATGAAAAACTGTTTTTT
. 11 TRBJ1-2 . TRBV30 CAWSQGGSYTF TGTGCCTGGAGTCAAGGGGGATCTTACACCTTC
TRBD2 14 TRBJ2-3 . TRBV19 CASMEREGLDTQYF TGTGCCAGTATGGAGCGGGAGGGCCTTGATACGCAGTATTTT
. 14 TRBJ2-5 . TRBV7-2 CASSLGRAHETQYF TGTGCCAGCAGCTTAGGCAGGGCTCACGAGACCCAGTACTTC
. 14 TRBJ2-7 . TRBV6-5 CASSYSRSSYEQYF TGTGCCAGCAGTTACTCAAGGAGCTCCTACGAGCAGTACTTC
. 14 TRBJ1-3 . TRBV7-3 CASSLAGPGNTIYF TGTGCCAGCAGCTTAGCGGGTCCTGGAAACACCATATATTTT
TRBD1 13 TRBJ2-7 . TRBV6-5 CASRTGLPYEQYF TGTGCCAGCAGGACAGGGCTCCCCTACGAGCAGTACTTC
. 14 TRBJ2-1 . TRBV25-1 CASSFEASYNEQFF TGTGCCAGCAGTTTCGAGGCCTCCTACAATGAGCAGTTCTTC
TRBD1 16 TRBJ2-3 . TRBV27 CASTISGQGSTDTQYF TGTGCCAGCACAATCTCCGGACAGGGGAGCACAGATACGCAGTATTTT
. 16 TRBJ2-2 . TRBV7-8 CASRQIAYPNTGELFF TGTGCCAGCCGACAAATAGCGTACCCGAACACCGGGGAGCTGTTTTTT
. 15 TRBJ2-3 . TRBV11-2 CASSLDRGSTDTQYF TGTGCCAGCAGCTTAGATCGGGGGAGCACAGATACGCAGTATTTT
TRBD2 16 TRBJ2-4 once TRBV28 CASSRLAGGSKNIQYF TGTGCCAGCAGTCGACTAGCGGGAGGTTCCAAAAACATTCAGTACTTC
. 15 TRBJ1-5 few TRBV9 CASSVEGGDNQPQHF TGTGCCAGCAGCGTAGAGGGGGGGGACAATCAGCCCCAGCATTTT
TRBD1 16 TRBJ2-1 . TRBV5-1 CASSLLGTETYNEQFF TGCGCCAGCAGCTTGTTGGGGACAGAGACCTACAATGAGCAGTTCTTC
TRBD2 15 TRBJ2-3 . TRBV6-5 CASSYGLGSTDTQYF TGTGCCAGCAGTTACGGACTAGGGAGCACAGATACGCAGTATTTT
. 13 TRBJ1-6 . TRBV27 CASSFSTNPALHF TGTGCCAGCAGTTTCTCGACAAACCCGGCCCTCCACTTT
. 16 TRBJ2-7 . TRBV7-8 CASSSLEGSATYEQYF TGTGCCAGCAGCTCGCTGGAGGGCTCCGCGACCTACGAGCAGTACTTC
TRBD1 17 TRBJ2-4 . TRBV7-2 CASSTQRTGAAKNIQYF TGTGCCAGCAGCACCCAAAGGACAGGAGCAGCCAAAAACATTCAGTACTTC
. 15 TRBJ2-7 . TRBV9 CASSVSLDPSYEQYF TGTGCCAGCAGCGTATCGCTAGATCCTTCCTACGAGCAGTACTTC
. 12 TRBJ1-2 . TRBV2 CASSESLDGYTF TGTGCCAGCAGTGAGAGCTTGGATGGCTACACCTTC
. 14 TRBJ1-5 once TRBV6-6 CASSGDAGNQPQHF TGTGCCAGCTCTGGTGACGCGGGGAATCAGCCCCAGCATTTT